The present TCR beta chain was sequenced within a study of OX40 agonist ivuxolimab in advanced cancers. Study in general: Participants could have had prior anti-PD-1, anti-PD-L1 or anti-CTLA-4 therapy, and less than 45% had some.

Sequencing was performed with immunoSEQ multiplex PCR; in TCRdb, only in-frame clones are kept and a portion is missing. The top ten clones hold around 0.42% of a sample with roughly 64,000 clones, approximately 90% of them seen once. Blood draws occurred at baseline, cycle 4 day 1, and cycle 7 day 1. Germline CDR1 is MNHEY and CDR2 is SMNVEV (reference sequence). The ends lost 2 bases at V and 0 bases at J; junction bases unmatched: 3. This CDR3 region has 15 residues. With respect to this clone: Its cognate antigen is unknown.

Notes on the study in general: The study found that CD8+ T cells averaged more expanded clones than CD4+.

The sequence came from an adult with an advanced solid tumor such as melanoma, head and neck, liver or kidney cancer. Sequenced here: CD4+ or CD8+ T cells sorted from blood, sampled in a trial of the OX40 agonist ivuxolimab. The gene calls are TRBV27 and TRBJ1-1; 7 positions agree with TRBD1. CDR3: CASSLQGDMNTEAFF. Here the CDR3 DNA reads TGTGCCAGCAGTTTACAGGGGGACATGAACACTGAAGCTTTCTTT.